A selection of T cell receptor beta chains follows, all from one sample in a study of blood T cell repertoires in COVID-19. Measured with immunoSEQ multiplex PCR; TCRdb has only the in-frame clones, and not every one. The sample yields approximately 70,000 clones, about 90% seen once. The sequencing sample was made of peripheral blood. Receptors originate from a woman between 45 and 65 years old with COVID-19, enrolled during active disease. CDR3s include the opening cysteine and the closing phenylalanine or tryptophan. The D gene is left open where the match is weak. Clone size appears in some rows only: once, few, many, or a class for an expanded clone.

V gene	clone size	D gene	J gene	CDR3 protein	CDR3 DNA
TRBV18	few	TRBD1	TRBJ2-7	CATAGTGVHEQYF	TGTGCCACCGCCGGGACAGGGGTCCACGAGCAGTACTTC
TRBV19	NA	TRBD2	TRBJ2-3	CASSISAGEGADTQYF	TGTGCCAGTAGTATATCGGCGGGAGAAGGCGCAGATACGCAGTATTTT
TRBV7-9	NA	NA	TRBJ2-7	CASSLIVRSYEQYF	TGTGCCAGCAGCTTAATTGTCAGGTCCTACGAGCAGTACTTC
TRBV4-2	NA	NA	TRBJ2-1	CASSLSLRGTGEQFF	TGTGCCAGCAGCCTATCTCTTAGGGGGACCGGTGAGCAGTTCTTC
TRBV10-3	NA	TRBD2	TRBJ2-7	CATSRGTSDYEQYF	TGTGCCACCAGTAGGGGGACTAGCGACTACGAGCAGTACTTC
TRBV7-9	few	TRBD1	TRBJ2-7	CASSLRRGTGLSTPYEQYF	TGTGCCAGCAGCTTACGACGCGGGACAGGCCTCTCCACTCCCTACGAGCAGTACTTC
TRBV11-3	NA	NA	TRBJ2-1	CASSLDQVQGEQFF	TGTGCCAGCAGCTTAGATCAGGTGCAGGGCGAGCAGTTCTTC
TRBV2	few	TRBD1	TRBJ1-2	CASSEGNRGYGYTF	TGTGCCAGCAGTGAGGGCAACAGGGGCTATGGCTACACCTTC
TRBV3-1/TRBV3-2	few	NA	TRBJ1-2	CASSPGRVPHGYTF	TGTGCCAGCAGTCCCGGGAGGGTCCCCCATGGCTACACCTTC
TRBV28	NA	TRBD1	TRBJ1-5	CASRSPGQGGNQPQHF	TGTGCCAGCAGGTCACCGGGACAGGGGGGCAATCAGCCCCAGCATTTT
TRBV30	NA	TRBD1	TRBJ1-5	CAWSGQGYQPQHF	TGTGCCTGGAGTGGACAGGGGTATCAGCCCCAGCATTTT
TRBV18	NA	NA	TRBJ2-3	CASSPQGPDTQYF	TGTGCCAGCTCACCTCAGGGTCCAGATACGCAGTATTTT
TRBV30	NA	NA	TRBJ2-4	CAKTRVLAKNIQYF	TGTGCGAAAACCAGGGTTCTAGCCAAAAACATTCAGTACTTC
TRBV9	NA	NA	TRBJ1-1	CASSDRTKGKAFF	TGTGCCAGCAGCGATAGGACAAAGGGAAAAGCTTTCTTT
TRBV19	NA	NA	TRBJ1-6	CASSGGGINSPLHF	TGTGCCAGCTCCGGGGGGGGGATCAATTCACCCCTCCACTTT
TRBV7-9	few	TRBD2	TRBJ2-7	CASSFLRASGREEQYF	TGTGCCAGCAGCTTCCTTAGGGCTAGCGGGAGAGAAGAGCAGTACTTC
TRBV28	NA	TRBD1	TRBJ1-1	CAVKRGLRRSRGGGTEAFF	TGTGCCGTCAAGAGGGGGCTACGAAGGAGTAGAGGAGGAGGTACTGAAGCTTTCTTT
TRBV28	NA	TRBD1	TRBJ1-6	CASSPSGQSRAYNSPLHF	TGTGCCAGCAGTCCCTCGGGACAGTCCAGGGCATATAATTCACCCCTCCACTTT
TRBV5-3	NA	NA	TRBJ2-1	CARSYNGRGRSNEQFF	TGTGCCAGAAGCTACAATGGGCGGGGGCGTAGCAATGAGCAGTTCTTC
TRBV30	once	TRBD1	TRBJ1-3	CAWRKTGAGNTIYF	TGTGCCTGGAGAAAGACAGGGGCTGGAAACACCATATATTTT
TRBV14	NA	TRBD2	TRBJ2-1	CASSKYLAGAAEQFF	TGTGCCAGCAGCAAGTACCTAGCGGGAGCAGCCGAGCAGTTCTTC
TRBV7-9	NA	TRBD2	TRBJ2-1	CASRLSGSSYNEQFF	TGTGCCAGCAGACTAAGCGGGAGCTCCTACAATGAGCAGTTCTTC
TRBV13	NA	NA	TRBJ2-5	CASSSYSRETQYF	TGTGCCAGCAGCTCCTACAGCAGAGAGACCCAGTACTTC
TRBV19	NA	TRBD2	TRBJ2-5	CASSSYSGRRETQYF	TGTGCCAGTAGTTCCTATAGCGGGAGAAGAGAGACCCAGTACTTC
TRBV28	NA	TRBD1	TRBJ2-1	CASRGTGAFYNEQFF	TGTGCCAGCAGGGGGACAGGGGCATTTTACAATGAGCAGTTCTTC
TRBV6-4	NA	TRBD2	TRBJ2-1	CASSPGLASNEQFF	TGTGCCAGCAGTCCGGGACTAGCAAGCAATGAGCAGTTCTTC
TRBV10-1	NA	TRBD1	TRBJ2-7	CASIKDRTTYEQYF	TGCGCCAGCATAAAGGACAGGACAACCTACGAGCAGTACTTC
TRBV7-2	NA	TRBD1	TRBJ2-7	CASSLGGGQGLYEQYF	TGTGCCAGCAGCTTAGGGGGTGGACAGGGACTTTACGAGCAGTACTTC
TRBV10-3	few	NA	TRBJ2-7	CAISETTGAAYEQYF	TGTGCCATCAGTGAAACGACGGGAGCGGCGTACGAGCAGTACTTC
TRBV4-3	NA	TRBD2	TRBJ2-7	CASSQGTSGTYEQYF	TGCGCCAGCAGCCAAGGGACTAGCGGAACCTACGAGCAGTACTTC
TRBV6-1	NA	TRBD2	TRBJ2-3	CASSEIAGPTDTQYF	TGTGCCAGCAGTGAAATAGCGGGCCCCACAGATACGCAGTATTTT
TRBV19	once	TRBD1	TRBJ2-1	CASSFGQVDDEQFF	TGTGCCAGTAGTTTCGGACAGGTTGACGATGAGCAGTTCTTC
TRBV18	NA	TRBD1	TRBJ1-5	CASSSGQGNQPQHF	TGTGCCAGCTCCTCAGGACAGGGCAATCAGCCCCAGCATTTT
TRBV2	few	TRBD2	TRBJ2-7	CASSRPGLAGASFGEQYF	TGTGCCTCCTCGAGGCCTGGACTAGCGGGAGCCTCCTTCGGCGAGCAGTACTTC
TRBV27	NA	TRBD2	TRBJ2-1	CASTPTRGRARDEQFF	TGTGCCAGCACACCAACCCGCGGGAGGGCCCGGGATGAGCAGTTCTTC
TRBV3-1/TRBV3-2	NA	TRBD2	TRBJ2-7	CASSQREGPYEQYF	TGTGCCAGCAGCCAGCGGGAGGGCCCCTACGAGCAGTACTTC
TRBV11-2	NA	TRBD2	TRBJ2-7	CASSWGTRPYEQYF	TGTGCCAGCAGCTGGGGGACTAGACCCTACGAGCAGTACTTC
TRBV5-5	NA	TRBD1	TRBJ2-7	CASSSTGASYEQYF	TGTGCCAGCAGCTCGACAGGGGCGTCCTACGAGCAGTACTTC
TRBV5-1	NA	TRBD1	TRBJ1-2	CASSWGDSPAYGYTF	TGCGCCAGCAGCTGGGGGGACAGCCCGGCCTATGGCTACACCTTC
TRBV30	once	TRBD1	TRBJ1-6	CAWSEGQGYSPLHF	TGTGCCTGGAGTGAAGGACAGGGCTATTCACCCCTCCACTTT
TRBV11-3	NA	TRBD1	TRBJ1-1	CASSARGQGSTEAFF	TGTGCCAGCAGCGCTCGGGGACAGGGGAGCACTGAAGCTTTCTTT
TRBV19	NA	TRBD2	TRBJ2-1	CASTPGELAVRHEQFF	TGTGCCAGTACTCCTGGGGAACTAGCGGTGCGGCATGAGCAGTTCTTC
TRBV28	NA	TRBD2	TRBJ2-1	CASSLSWREPYNEQFF	TGTGCCAGCAGTTTAAGTTGGCGGGAGCCCTACAATGAGCAGTTCTTC
TRBV28	NA	NA	TRBJ2-3	CASSLLNQGKILTQYF	TGTGCCAGCAGTCTGTTGAACCAGGGGAAAATACTTACGCAGTATTTT
TRBV5-4	NA	NA	TRBJ1-1	CASSPELISGEAFF	TGTGCCAGCAGCCCTGAATTAATTTCGGGTGAAGCTTTCTTT
TRBV5-6	NA	NA	TRBJ2-7	CASSLQGVGEQYF	TGTGCCAGCAGCTTACAAGGGGTCGGGGAGCAGTACTTC
TRBV5-4	few	NA	TRBJ2-7	CASSLPGTSYEQYF	TGTGCCAGCAGCTTGCCTGGGACATCCTACGAGCAGTACTTC